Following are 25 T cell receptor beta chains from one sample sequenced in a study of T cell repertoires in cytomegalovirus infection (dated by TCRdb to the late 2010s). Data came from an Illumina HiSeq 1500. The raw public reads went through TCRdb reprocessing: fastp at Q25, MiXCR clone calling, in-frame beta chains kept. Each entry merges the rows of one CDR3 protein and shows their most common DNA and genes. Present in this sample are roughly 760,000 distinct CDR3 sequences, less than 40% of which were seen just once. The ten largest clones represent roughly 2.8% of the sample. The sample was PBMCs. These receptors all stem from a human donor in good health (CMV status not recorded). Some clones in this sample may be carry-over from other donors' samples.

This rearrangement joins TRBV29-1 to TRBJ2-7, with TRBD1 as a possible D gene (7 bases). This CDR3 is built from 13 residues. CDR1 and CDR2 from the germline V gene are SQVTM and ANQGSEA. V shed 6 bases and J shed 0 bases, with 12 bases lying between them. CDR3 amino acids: CSVSGGISYEQYF. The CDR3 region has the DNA TGCAGCGTCTCAGGGGGGATCTCCTACGAGCAGTACTTC.

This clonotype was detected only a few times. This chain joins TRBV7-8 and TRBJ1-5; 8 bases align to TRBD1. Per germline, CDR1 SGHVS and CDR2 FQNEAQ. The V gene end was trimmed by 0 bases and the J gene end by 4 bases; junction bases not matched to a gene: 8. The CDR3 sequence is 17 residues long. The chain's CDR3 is CASSLAGAGGRNQPQHF. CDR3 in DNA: TGTGCCAGCAGCTTAGCGGGGGCAGGGGGCAGGAATCAGCCCCAGCATTTT.

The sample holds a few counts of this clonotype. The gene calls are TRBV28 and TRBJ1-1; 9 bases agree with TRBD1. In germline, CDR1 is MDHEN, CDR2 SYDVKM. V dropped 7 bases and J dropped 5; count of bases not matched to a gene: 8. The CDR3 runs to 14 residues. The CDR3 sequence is CASKGQGRLTEAFF. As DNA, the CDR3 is TGTGCCAGCAAGGGACAGGGTAGGCTTACTGAAGCTTTCTTT.

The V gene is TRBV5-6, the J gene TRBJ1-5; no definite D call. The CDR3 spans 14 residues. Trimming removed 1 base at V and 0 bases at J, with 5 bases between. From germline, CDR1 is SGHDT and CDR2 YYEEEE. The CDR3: CASSLWDSNQPQHF. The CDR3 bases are TGTGCCAGCAGCTTGTGGGATAGCAATCAGCCCCAGCATTTT.

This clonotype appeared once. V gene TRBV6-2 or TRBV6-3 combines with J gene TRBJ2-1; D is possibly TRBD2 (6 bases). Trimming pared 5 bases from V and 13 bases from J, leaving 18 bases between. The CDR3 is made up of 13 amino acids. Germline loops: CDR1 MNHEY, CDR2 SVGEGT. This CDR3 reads CASSQGHGGVQFF. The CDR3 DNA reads TGTGCCAGCAGTCAAGGGCACGGCGGGGTCCAGTTCTTC.

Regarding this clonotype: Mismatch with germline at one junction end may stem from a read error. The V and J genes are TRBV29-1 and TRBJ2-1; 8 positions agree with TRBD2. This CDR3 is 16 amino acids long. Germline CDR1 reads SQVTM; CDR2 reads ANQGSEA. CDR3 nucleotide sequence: TGCAGCGTTGAAGACGCCGTAGCGGGATCTTATAATGTGCAGTTCTTC. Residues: CSVEDAVAGSYNVQFF.

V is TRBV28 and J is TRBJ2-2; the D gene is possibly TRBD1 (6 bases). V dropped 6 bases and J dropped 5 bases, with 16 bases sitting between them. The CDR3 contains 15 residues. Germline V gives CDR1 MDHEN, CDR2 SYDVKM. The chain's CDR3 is CASRDQVGQTGELFF. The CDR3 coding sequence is TGTGCCAGCAGAGACCAAGTCGGACAGACCGGGGAGCTGTTTTTT. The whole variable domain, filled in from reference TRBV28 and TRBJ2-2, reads DVKVTQSSRYLVKRTGEKVFLECVQDMDHENMFWYRQDPGLGLRLIYFSYDVKMKEKGDIPEGYSVSREKKERFSLILESASTNQTSMYLCASRDQVGQTGELFFGEGSRLTVL.

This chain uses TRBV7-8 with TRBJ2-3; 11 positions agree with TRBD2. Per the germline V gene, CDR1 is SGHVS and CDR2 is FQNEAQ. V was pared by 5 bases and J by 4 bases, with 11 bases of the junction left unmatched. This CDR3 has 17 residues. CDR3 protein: CASSVKPSGGRPDTQYF. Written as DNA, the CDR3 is TGTGCCAGCAGCGTAAAACCTAGCGGGGGGAGGCCAGATACGCAGTATTTT.

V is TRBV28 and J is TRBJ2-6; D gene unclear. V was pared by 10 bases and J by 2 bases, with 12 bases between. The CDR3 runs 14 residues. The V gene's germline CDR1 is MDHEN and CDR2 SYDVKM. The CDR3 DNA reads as TGTGCCACCAATCGGGCGACTGGGGCCAACGTCCTGACTTTC. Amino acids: CATNRATGANVLTF.

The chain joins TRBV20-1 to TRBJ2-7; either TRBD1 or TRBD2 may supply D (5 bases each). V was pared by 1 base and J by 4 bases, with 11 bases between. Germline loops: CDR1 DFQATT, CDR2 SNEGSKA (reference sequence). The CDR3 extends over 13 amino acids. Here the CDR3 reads CSARGDDKYEQYF. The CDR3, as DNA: TGCAGTGCTAGAGGGGACGACAAATACGAGCAGTACTTC.

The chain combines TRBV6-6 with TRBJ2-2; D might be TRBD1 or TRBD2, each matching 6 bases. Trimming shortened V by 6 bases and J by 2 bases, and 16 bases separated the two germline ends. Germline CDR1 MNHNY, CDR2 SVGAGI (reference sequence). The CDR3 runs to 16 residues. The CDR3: CASRTPGGANTGELFF. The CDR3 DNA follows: TGTGCCAGCAGGACCCCCGGGGGCGCTAACACCGGGGAGCTGTTTTTT.

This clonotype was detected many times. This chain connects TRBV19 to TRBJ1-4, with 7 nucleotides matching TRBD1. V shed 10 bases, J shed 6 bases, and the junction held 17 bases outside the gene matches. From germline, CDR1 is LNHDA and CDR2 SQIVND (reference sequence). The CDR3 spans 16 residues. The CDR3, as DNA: TGTGCCAACCCAAGCGCACCGGGACAGCCCGATGAAAAACTGTTTTTT. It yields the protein CANPSAPGQPDEKLFF.

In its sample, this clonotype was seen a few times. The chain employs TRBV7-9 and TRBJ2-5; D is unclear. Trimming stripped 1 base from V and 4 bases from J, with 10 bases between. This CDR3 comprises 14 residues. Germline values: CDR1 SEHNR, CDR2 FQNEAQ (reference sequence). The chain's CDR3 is CASSLVRSGETQYF. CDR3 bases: TGTGCCAGCAGCTTAGTTCGGAGTGGAGAGACCCAGTACTTC.

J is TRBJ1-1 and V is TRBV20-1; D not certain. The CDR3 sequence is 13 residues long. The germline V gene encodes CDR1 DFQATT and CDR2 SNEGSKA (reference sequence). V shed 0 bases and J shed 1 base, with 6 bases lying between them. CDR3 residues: CSARDWQNTEAFF. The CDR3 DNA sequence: TGCAGTGCTAGAGATTGGCAGAACACTGAAGCTTTCTTT.

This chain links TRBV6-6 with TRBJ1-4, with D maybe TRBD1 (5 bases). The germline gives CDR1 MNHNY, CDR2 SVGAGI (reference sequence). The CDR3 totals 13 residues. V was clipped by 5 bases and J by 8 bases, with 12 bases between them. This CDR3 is CASSVRDLEKLFF. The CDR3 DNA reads TGTGCCAGCAGTGTCCGGGACCTCGAAAAACTGTTTTTT.

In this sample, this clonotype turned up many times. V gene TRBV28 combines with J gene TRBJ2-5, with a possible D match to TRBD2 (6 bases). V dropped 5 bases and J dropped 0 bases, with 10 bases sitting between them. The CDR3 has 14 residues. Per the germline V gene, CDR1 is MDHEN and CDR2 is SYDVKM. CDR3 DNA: TGTGCCAGCAGTGTAGCGGCGTACCAAGAGACCCAGTACTTC. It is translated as CASSVAAYQETQYF.

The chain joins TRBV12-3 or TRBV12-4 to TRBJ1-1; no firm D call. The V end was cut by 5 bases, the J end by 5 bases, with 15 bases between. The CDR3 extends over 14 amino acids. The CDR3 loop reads CASSHGLMGTEAFF. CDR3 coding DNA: TGTGCCAGCAGTCACGGACTAATGGGGACTGAAGCTTTCTTT.

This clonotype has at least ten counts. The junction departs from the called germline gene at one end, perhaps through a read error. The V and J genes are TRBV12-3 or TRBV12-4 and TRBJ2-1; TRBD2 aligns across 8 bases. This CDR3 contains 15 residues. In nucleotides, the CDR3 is TGCGCCAGCAGCCGGAGCGGGAGCTCCTACAATGAGCAGTTCTTC. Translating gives CASSRSGSSYNEQFF.

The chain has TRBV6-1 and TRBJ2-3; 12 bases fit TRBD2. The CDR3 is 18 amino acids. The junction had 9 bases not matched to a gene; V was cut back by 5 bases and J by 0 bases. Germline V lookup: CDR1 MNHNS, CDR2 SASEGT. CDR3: CASSSFPGTSGSTDTQYF. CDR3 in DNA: TGTGCCAGCAGTAGTTTTCCCGGGACTAGCGGGAGCACAGATACGCAGTATTTT.

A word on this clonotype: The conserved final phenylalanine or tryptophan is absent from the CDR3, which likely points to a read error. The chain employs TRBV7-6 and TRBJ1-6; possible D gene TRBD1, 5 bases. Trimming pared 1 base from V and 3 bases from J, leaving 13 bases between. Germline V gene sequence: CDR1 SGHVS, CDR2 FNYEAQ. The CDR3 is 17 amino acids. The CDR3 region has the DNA TGTGCCAGCAGCTTAGGGGACCGCGAGGGCTATAATTCACCCCTCCACTTG. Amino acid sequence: CASSLGDREGYNSPLHL.

CDR3 DNA: TGCAGTGCAAGGAACCGGGACAGGGGGTATACCGGGGAGCTGTTTTTT. As protein: CSARNRDRGYTGELFF. The chain uses TRBV20-1 and TRBJ2-2, with 11 bases that match TRBD1. This CDR3 region has 16 residues. V was pared by 6 bases and J by 5 bases, with 11 bases of the junction left unmatched. Germline V CDR1 and CDR2: DFQATT, SNEGSKA (reference sequence).

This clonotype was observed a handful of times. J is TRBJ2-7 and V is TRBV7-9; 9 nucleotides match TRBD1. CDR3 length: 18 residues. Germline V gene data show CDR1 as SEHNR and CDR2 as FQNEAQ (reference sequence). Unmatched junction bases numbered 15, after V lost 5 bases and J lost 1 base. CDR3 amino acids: CASSQDRSGTGLSYEQYF. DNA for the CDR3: TGTGCCAGCAGCCAAGACCGCAGCGGGACAGGGCTTTCCTACGAGCAGTACTTC. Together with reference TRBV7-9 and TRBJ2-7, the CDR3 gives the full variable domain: DTGVSQNPRHKITKRGQNVTFRCDPISEHNRLYWYRQTLGQGPEFLTYFQNEAQLEKSRLLSDRFSAERPKGSFSTLEIQRTEQGDSAMYLCASSQDRSGTGLSYEQYFGPGTRLTVT.

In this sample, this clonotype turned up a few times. The CDR3 DNA reads as TGCGCCAGCAGTGAGTCCCACAGGGGGCGCGAAGATACGCAGTATTTT. Protein: CASSESHRGREDTQYF. The V and J genes are TRBV10-1 and TRBJ2-3; 9 bases match TRBD1. CDR1 is WNHNN, CDR2 SYGVQD, per germline (reference sequence). V gave up 0 bases and J gave up 5 bases; unmatched junction bases: 6. The CDR3 spans 16 residues.

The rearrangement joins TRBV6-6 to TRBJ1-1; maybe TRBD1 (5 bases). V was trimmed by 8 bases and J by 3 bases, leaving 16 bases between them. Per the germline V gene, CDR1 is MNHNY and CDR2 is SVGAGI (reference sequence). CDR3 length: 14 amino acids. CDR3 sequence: CASRDGSTDTEAFF. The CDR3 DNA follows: TGTGCCAGCCGGGACGGGAGTACGGACACTGAAGCTTTCTTT.

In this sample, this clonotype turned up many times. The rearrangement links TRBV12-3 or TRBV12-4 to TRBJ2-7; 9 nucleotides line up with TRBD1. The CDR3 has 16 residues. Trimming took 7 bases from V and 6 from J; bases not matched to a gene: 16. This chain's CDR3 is CASTLGFGTGKIEQYF. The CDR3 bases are TGTGCCAGCACTTTGGGTTTTGGGACAGGGAAGATCGAGCAGTACTTC.